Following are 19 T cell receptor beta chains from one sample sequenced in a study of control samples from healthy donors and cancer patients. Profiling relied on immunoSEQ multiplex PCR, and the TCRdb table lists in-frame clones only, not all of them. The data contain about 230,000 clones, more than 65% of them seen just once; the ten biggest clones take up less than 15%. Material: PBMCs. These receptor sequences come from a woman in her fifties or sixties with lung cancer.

The CDR3 here is CASTPQTEYEQYF. CDR3 DNA sequence: TGTGCCAGTACCCCCCAAACGGAGTACGAGCAGTACTTC. The chain couples TRBV19 to TRBJ2-7; D gene uncertain. The CDR3 runs 13 residues. Per the germline V gene, CDR1 is LNHDA and CDR2 is SQIVND (reference sequence). Trimming stripped 7 bases from V and 4 bases from J, with 14 bases between.

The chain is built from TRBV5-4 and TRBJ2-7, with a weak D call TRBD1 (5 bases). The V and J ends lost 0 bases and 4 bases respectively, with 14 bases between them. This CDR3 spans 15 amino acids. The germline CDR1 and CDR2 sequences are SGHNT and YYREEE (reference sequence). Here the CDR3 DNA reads TGTGCCAGCAGCTTGGGCAGGGTGGGATTTTACGAGCAGTACTTC. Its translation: CASSLGRVGFYEQYF.

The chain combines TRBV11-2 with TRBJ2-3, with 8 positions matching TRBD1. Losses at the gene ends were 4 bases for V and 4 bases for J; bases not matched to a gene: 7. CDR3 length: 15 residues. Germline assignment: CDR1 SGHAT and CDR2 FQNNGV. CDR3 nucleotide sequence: TGTGCCAGCAGCTCAGTGTCGACAGGGGCAGATACGCAGTATTTT. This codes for CASSSVSTGADTQYF.

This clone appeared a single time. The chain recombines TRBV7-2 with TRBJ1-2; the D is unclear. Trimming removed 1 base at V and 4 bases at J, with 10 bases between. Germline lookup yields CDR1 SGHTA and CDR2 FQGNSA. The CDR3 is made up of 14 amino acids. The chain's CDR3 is CASSLDTYTYGYTF. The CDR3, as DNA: TGTGCCAGCAGCTTAGATACATATACCTATGGCTACACCTTC.

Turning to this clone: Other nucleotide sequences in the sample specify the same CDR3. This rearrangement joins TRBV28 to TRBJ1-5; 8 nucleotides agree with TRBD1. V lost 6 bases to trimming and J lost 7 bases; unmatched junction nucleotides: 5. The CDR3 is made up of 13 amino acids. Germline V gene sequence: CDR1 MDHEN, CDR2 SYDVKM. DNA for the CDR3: TGTGCCAGCAGCCTAGACAGGGGACAGCCCCAGCATTTT. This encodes CASSLDRGQPQHF. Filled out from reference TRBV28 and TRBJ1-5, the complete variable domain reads DVKVTQSSRYLVKRTGEKVFLECVQDMDHENMFWYRQDPGLGLRLIYFSYDVKMKEKGDIPEGYSVSREKKERFSLILESASTNQTSMYLCASSLDRGQPQHFGDGTRLSIL.

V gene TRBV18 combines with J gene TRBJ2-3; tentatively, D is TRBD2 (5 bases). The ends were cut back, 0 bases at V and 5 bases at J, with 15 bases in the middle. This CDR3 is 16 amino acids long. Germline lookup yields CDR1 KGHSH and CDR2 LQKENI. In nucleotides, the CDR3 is TGTGCCAGCTCACCACCCTTTGGGGAGAAAGGAGATACGCAGTATTTT. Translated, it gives CASSPPFGEKGDTQYF.

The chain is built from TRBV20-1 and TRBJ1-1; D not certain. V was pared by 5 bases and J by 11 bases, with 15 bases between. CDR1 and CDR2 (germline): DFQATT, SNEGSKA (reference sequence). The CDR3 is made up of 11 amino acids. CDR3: CSAPAARYAFF. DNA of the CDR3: TGCAGTGCTCCTGCGGCCCGTTATGCTTTCTTT.

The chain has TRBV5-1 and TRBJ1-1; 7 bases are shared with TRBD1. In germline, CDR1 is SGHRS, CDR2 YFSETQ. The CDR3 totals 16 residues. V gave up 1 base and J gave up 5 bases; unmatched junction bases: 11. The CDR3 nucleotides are TGCGCCAGCAGCTTGACGCCGAATGAGGGACAGACTGAAGCTTTCTTT. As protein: CASSLTPNEGQTEAFF.

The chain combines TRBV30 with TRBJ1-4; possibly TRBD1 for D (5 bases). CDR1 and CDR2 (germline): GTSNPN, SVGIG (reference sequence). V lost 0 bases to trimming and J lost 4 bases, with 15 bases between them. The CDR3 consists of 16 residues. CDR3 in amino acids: CAWSVKGRTYNEKLFF. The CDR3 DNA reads TGTGCCTGGAGTGTGAAGGGACGGACCTATAATGAAAAACTGTTTTTT.

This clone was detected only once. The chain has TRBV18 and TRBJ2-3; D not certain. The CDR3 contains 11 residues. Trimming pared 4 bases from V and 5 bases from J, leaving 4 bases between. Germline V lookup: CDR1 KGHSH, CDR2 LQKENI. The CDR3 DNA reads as TGTGCCAGCTCACGACGAGATACGCAGTATTTT. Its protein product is CASSRRDTQYF.

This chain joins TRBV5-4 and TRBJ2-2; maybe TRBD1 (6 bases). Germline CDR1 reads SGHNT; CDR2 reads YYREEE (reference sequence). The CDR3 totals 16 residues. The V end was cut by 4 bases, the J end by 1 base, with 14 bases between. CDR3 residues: CASSLMTGLNTGELFF. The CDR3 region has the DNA TGTGCCAGCAGCCTGATGACAGGCTTGAACACCGGGGAGCTGTTTTTT.

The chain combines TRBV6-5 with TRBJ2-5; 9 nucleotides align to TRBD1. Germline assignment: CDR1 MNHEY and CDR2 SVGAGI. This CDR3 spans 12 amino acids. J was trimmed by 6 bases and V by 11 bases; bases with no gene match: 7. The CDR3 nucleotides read TGTGCCGTAGACAGGGGGTCGAAGACCCAGTACTTC. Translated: CAVDRGSKTQYF.

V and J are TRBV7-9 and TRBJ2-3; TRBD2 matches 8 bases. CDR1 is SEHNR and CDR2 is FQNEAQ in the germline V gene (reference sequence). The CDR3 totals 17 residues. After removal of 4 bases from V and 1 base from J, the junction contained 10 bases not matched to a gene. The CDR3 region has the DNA TGTGCCAGCAGCTCAGGATCTCATAGCGGGGGCACAGATACGCAGTATTTT. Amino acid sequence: CASSSGSHSGGTDTQYF.

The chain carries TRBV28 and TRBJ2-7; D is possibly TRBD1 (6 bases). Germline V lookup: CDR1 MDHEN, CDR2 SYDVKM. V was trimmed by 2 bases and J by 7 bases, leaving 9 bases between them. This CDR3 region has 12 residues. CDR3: CASSLRTGEQYF. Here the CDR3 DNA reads TGTGCCAGCAGTTTACGCACAGGGGAGCAGTACTTC.

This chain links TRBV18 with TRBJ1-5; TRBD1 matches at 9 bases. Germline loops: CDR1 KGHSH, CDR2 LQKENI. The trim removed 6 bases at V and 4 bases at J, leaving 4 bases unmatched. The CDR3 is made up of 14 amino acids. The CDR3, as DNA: TGTGCCAGCTCGGGACAGGGCTCTAATCAGCCCCAGCATTTT. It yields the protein CASSGQGSNQPQHF.

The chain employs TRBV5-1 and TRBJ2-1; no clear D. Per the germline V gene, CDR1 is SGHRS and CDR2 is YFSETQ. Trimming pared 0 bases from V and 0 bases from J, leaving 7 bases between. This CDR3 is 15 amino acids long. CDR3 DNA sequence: TGCGCCAGCAGCTTGGGGTCAGCCTCCTACAATGAGCAGTTCTTC. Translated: CASSLGSASYNEQFF.

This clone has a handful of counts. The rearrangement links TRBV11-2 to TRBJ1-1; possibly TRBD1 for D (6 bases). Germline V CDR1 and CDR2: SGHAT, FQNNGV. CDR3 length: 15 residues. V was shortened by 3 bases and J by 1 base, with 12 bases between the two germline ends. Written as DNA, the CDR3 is TGTGCCAGCAGCTTTCAGACAGGAACGAACACTGAAGCTTTCTTT. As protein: CASSFQTGTNTEAFF.

CDR3 region: CASSVYVTGELFF. The CDR3 DNA follows: TGTGCCAGCAGTGTCTACGTGACCGGGGAGCTGTTTTTT. This rearrangement joins TRBV2 to TRBJ2-2, with D unresolved. V was shortened by 4 bases and J by 5 bases, with 8 bases between the two germline ends. The CDR3 contains 13 residues. The germline V gene has CDR1 SNHLY and CDR2 FYNNEI.

CDR3 coding DNA: TGTGCCAGTTTACAGGGGGGGGTTACTGAAGCTTTCTTT. Translating gives CASLQGGVTEAFF. The gene calls are TRBV3-1 (or the pseudogene TRBV3-2) and TRBJ1-1, with TRBD1 identical over 8 bases. This CDR3 comprises 13 residues. In germline, CDR1 is LGHDT, CDR2 YNNKEL (reference sequence). V was clipped by 9 bases and J by 5 bases; unmatched bases: 8.